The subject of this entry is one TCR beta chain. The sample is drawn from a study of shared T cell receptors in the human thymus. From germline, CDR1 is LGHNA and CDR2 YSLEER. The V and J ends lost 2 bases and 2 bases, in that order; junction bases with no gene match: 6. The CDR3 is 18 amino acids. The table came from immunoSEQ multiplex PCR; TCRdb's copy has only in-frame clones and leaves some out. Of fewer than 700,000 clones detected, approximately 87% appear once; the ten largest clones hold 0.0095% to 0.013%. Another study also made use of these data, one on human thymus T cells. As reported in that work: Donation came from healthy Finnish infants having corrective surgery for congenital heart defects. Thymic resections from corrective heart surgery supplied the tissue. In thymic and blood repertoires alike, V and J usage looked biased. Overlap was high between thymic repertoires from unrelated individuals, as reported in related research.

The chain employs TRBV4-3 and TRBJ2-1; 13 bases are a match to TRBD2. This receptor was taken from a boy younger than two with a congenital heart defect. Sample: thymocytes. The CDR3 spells CASSQLGLAGVPYNEQFF. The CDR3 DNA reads TGCGCCAGCAGCCAACTAGGACTAGCGGGAGTCCCCTACAATGAGCAGTTCTTC.